The 10 T cell receptor beta chains in this list originate from one sample, sequenced in a study of shared clonotypes between healthy human individuals. TCRdb's copy holds only in-frame clones and misses some; the assay was immunoSEQ multiplex PCR. The table records 1.6 million or so clones, roughly 96% of them present only once. The sequenced sample consisted of naive CD4+ T cells sorted from blood. As for subset: CD45RA+ positively selected. These receptor sequences come from a man aged 25-40 years in good health.

V and J are TRBV5-6 and TRBJ2-6; D unclear. The CDR3 runs 14 residues. Trimming took off 4 bases at V and 2 bases at J, with 7 bases between the two ends. Germline values: CDR1 SGHDT, CDR2 YYEEEE. The CDR3 sequence: CASSLPAGANVLTF. In nucleotides, the CDR3 is TGTGCCAGCAGCCTCCCCGCTGGGGCCAACGTCCTGACTTTC.

J is TRBJ2-1 and V is TRBV11-3; 9 nucleotides match TRBD2. The V segment lost 3 bases and the J segment 10 bases; nucleotides outside the gene matches: 7. The CDR3 is made up of 14 amino acids. Germline V gives CDR1 SGHNT, CDR2 YENEEA. The CDR3 bases are TGTGCCAGCAGCTTCGGCGCTCTAGCGGGGGAGCAGTTCTTC. As protein: CASSFGALAGEQFF.

The chain has TRBV7-9 and TRBJ2-1; 9 bases are a match to TRBD1. The germline V gene has CDR1 SEHNR and CDR2 FQNEAQ (reference sequence). The CDR3 is 16 residues long. V was pared by 2 bases and J by 3 bases, with 5 bases of the junction left unmatched. Written as DNA, the CDR3 is TGTGCCAGCAGCTTACAGGACAGGGGTGACTACAATGAGCAGTTCTTC. The encoded protein is CASSLQDRGDYNEQFF.

With respect to this clone: Other DNA sequences in this sample translate to the same CDR3. The genes are TRBV5-1 and TRBJ2-1, with 9 bases matching TRBD2. The V gene's germline CDR1 is SGHRS and CDR2 YFSETQ. V was clipped by 1 base and J by 4 bases; unmatched bases: 3. This CDR3 comprises 15 residues. Here the CDR3 reads CASSLSTSGYNEQFF. Here the CDR3 DNA reads TGCGCCAGCAGCTTGTCGACTAGCGGATACAATGAGCAGTTCTTC.

This chain connects TRBV2 to TRBJ2-1; 8 bases line up with TRBD2. The germline V gene has CDR1 SNHLY and CDR2 FYNNEI. The CDR3 consists of 17 residues. V lost 7 bases, J lost 3 bases, and 14 bases stayed unmatched. CDR3 loop: CASTVVGGRTFYNEQFF. The DNA of the CDR3 is TGTGCCAGCACGGTAGTCGGCGGGAGGACCTTCTACAATGAGCAGTTCTTC.

This clone appeared a few times. The chain links TRBV14 to TRBJ2-1; 10 bases map to TRBD2. The germline V gene encodes CDR1 SGHDN and CDR2 FVKESK. The junction had 14 bases not matched to a gene; V was cut back by 5 bases and J by 7 bases. The CDR3 covers 17 residues. The CDR3 reads CASSFEDLAGGGNEQFF. CDR3 in DNA: TGTGCCAGCAGCTTCGAAGACTTAGCGGGAGGTGGGAATGAGCAGTTCTTC.

The V and J genes are TRBV28 and TRBJ1-1; 10 bases are a match to TRBD1. The germline CDR1 and CDR2 sequences are MDHEN and SYDVKM. With V trimmed by 8 bases and J by 5 bases, 8 bases remained unmatched. There are 14 residues in the CDR3. The CDR3 loop reads CASRPVGQGTEAFF. The CDR3 coding sequence is TGTGCCAGCCGACCCGTGGGACAGGGGACTGAAGCTTTCTTT.

The rearrangement joins TRBV20-1 to TRBJ2-1; D call uncertain. This CDR3 is 11 amino acids long. V gave up 6 bases and J gave up 10 bases, with 13 bases separating them. Germline V gene sequence: CDR1 DFQATT, CDR2 SNEGSKA (reference sequence). CDR3 bases: TGCAGTGCACTCCTTATAGTGGAGCAGTTCTTC. Protein sequence: CSALLIVEQFF.

This chain links TRBV27 with TRBJ2-1; TRBD2 agrees at 7 bases. Germline-derived CDR1 and CDR2 are MNHEY and SMNVEV (reference sequence). This CDR3 contains 16 residues. The V segment lost 3 bases and the J segment 1 base; nucleotides outside the gene matches: 6. The CDR3 DNA sequence: TGTGCCAGCAGTTTGAGTGGCGGGAGTTCCTACAATGAGCAGTTCTTC. Amino acids: CASSLSGGSSYNEQFF.

The chain has TRBV5-1 and TRBJ2-3; D might be TRBD1 (6 bases). V was cut by 2 bases and J by 2 bases, with 12 bases left in between. This CDR3 is built from 15 residues. Germline CDR1 reads SGHRS; CDR2 reads YFSETQ. The CDR3 region has the DNA TGCGCCAGCAGCTTCGGACAGAGGCACACAGATACGCAGTATTTT. It yields the protein CASSFGQRHTDTQYF.